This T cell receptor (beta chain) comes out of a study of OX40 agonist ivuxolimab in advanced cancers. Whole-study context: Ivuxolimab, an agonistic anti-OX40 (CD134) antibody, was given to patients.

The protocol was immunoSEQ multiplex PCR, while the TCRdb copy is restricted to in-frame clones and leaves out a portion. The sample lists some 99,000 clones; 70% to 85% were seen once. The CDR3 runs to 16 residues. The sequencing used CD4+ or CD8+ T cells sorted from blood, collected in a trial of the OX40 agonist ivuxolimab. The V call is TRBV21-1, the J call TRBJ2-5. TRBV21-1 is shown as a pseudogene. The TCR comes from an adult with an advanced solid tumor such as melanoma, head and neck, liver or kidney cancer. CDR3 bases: TGTGCCAGCCACGGGCTCGATGGTGATTTAATGGAGACCCAGTACTTC. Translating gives CASHGLDGDLMETQYF.